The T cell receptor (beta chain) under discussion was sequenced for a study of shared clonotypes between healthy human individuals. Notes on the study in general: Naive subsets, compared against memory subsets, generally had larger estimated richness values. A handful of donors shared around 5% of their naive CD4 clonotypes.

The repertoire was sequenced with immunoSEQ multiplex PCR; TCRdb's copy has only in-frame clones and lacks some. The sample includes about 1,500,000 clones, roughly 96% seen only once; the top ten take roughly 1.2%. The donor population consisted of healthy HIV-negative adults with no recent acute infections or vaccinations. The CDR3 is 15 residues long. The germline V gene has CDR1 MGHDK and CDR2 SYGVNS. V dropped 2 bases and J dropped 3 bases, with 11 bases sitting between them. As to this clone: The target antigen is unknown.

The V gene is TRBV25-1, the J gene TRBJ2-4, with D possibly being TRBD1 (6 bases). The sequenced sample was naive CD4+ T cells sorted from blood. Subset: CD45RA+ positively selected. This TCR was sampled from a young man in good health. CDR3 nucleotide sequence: TGTGCCAGCAGTGAAGCAGGGGCAGGCAAAAACATTCAGTACTTC. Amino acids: CASSEAGAGKNIQYF.